The rows below give T cell receptor beta chains drawn from one sample of a study of T cell responses to AZD1222 COVID-19 vaccine. The repertoire was sequenced with immunoSEQ multiplex PCR; TCRdb's copy has only in-frame clones and lacks some. The sample has about 140,000 clones; nearly 95% are singletons. The sequencing here drew on peripheral blood, taken 28 days after the second AZD1222 dose. These receptors were obtained from an adult who received the AZD1222 COVID-19 vaccine. CDR3s include the opening cysteine and the closing phenylalanine or tryptophan. The D gene is left open where the match is weak. Expanded clones get a size class; other rows say once, few or many, or leave the size out.

abundance,d_gene,j_gene,v_gene,CDR3nt,CDR3aa
.,.,TRBJ2-7,TRBV28,TGTGCCAGCAGAAGACAATCCACCTACGAGCAGTACTTC,CASRRQSTYEQYF
.,.,TRBJ2-1,TRBV11-2,TGTGCCAGCAGCTTAGGCAGGACCTCCTACAATGAGCAGTTCTTC,CASSLGRTSYNEQFF
.,TRBD2,TRBJ2-5,TRBV9,TGTGCCAGCAGCCTTGGGACTAGCGGGAGGGGTGAGACCCAGTACTTC,CASSLGTSGRGETQYF
.,.,TRBJ2-3,TRBV5-1,TGCGCCAGCAGCTTGATCCAGGGATCGGCCACAGATACGCAGTATTTT,CASSLIQGSATDTQYF
.,.,TRBJ1-5,TRBV28,TGTGCCAGCAGTCATTCGCCTAATCAGCCCCAGCATTTT,CASSHSPNQPQHF
.,.,TRBJ1-5,TRBV2,TGTGCCAGCGGCTCGCGTCGCAATCAGCCCCAGCATTTT,CASGSRRNQPQHF
once,.,TRBJ1-2,TRBV19,TGTGCCAGTAGTATATCGGTAAACGTCTATGGCTACACCTTC,CASSISVNVYGYTF
.,.,TRBJ2-5,TRBV6-5,TGTGCCAGCAGGGCGGTGGGAGAGACCCAGTACTTC,CASRAVGETQYF
few,.,TRBJ2-2,TRBV18,TGTGCCAGCTCACCAATGGGGCCGTACAGAGGAACCGGGGAGCTGTTTTTT,CASSPMGPYRGTGELFF
.,.,TRBJ2-1,TRBV4-3,TGCGCCAGCAGCCAAGGGCTGAGCTCCTACAATGAGCAGTTCTTC,CASSQGLSSYNEQFF
.,.,TRBJ2-7,TRBV18,TGTGCCAGCTCACCACAACCGAACGGCGAGCAGTACTTC,CASSPQPNGEQYF
.,.,TRBJ2-7,TRBV7-2,TGTGCCAGCAGCTTAGGTTATGGGGTCGAGCAGTACTTC,CASSLGYGVEQYF
.,.,TRBJ1-2,TRBV21-1,TGTGCCAGCAGCAAAGCGCTAAGGGGGCGAGGACCCCTCAACTATGGCTACACCTTC,CASSKALRGRGPLNYGYTF
.,.,TRBJ1-4,TRBV30,TGTGCCTGGAGTGTACCAGGCTACAGGAATGAAAAACTGTTTTTT,CAWSVPGYRNEKLFF
.,TRBD2,TRBJ2-5,TRBV5-1,TGCGCCAGCAGCTTGGTAGCTAGCGGAGTCCAAGAGACCCAGTACTTC,CASSLVASGVQETQYF
.,.,TRBJ1-3,TRBV6-5,TGTGCCAGCAGTTACTTGGGGGGTGGAAACACCATATATTTT,CASSYLGGGNTIYF
.,TRBD1,TRBJ2-7,TRBV15,TGTGCCACCAGCAGCTCAACGGGACAGGGGGCCGAGCAGTACTTC,CATSSSTGQGAEQYF
.,TRBD1,TRBJ1-2,TRBV9,TGTGCCAGCAGCGAACAGGGGGGGAACTATGGCTACACCTTC,CASSEQGGNYGYTF
.,TRBD1,TRBJ1-2,TRBV6-2/TRBV6-3,TGTGCCAGCAGTTACTCGACCAGACAGGGTAACAGCTACACCTTC,CASSYSTRQGNSYTF
.,.,TRBJ1-2,TRBV5-4,TGTGCCAGCAGCCTTCTGGGGGCACGTGGCTACACCTTC,CASSLLGARGYTF
.,.,TRBJ1-2,TRBV19,TGTGCCAGTAGTATGATGACAAAACTGGATGGCTACACCTTC,CASSMMTKLDGYTF
.,.,TRBJ2-1,TRBV7-2,TGTGCCAGCAGCCCGAGCAATGAGCAGTTCTTC,CASSPSNEQFF
.,TRBD1,TRBJ1-5,TRBV6-5,TGTGCCAGCGGACAGGGCTCCTATCAGCCCCAGCATTTT,CASGQGSYQPQHF
.,.,TRBJ1-1,TRBV6-2/TRBV6-3,TGTGCCAGCAGTTATAGGTCCGTCTCTACTGAAGCTTTCTTT,CASSYRSVSTEAFF
once,.,TRBJ2-7,TRBV9,TGTGCCAGCAGCGTAGGGGCCTCAGCGACGGGGAACTACGAGCAGTACTTC,CASSVGASATGNYEQYF
.,TRBD1,TRBJ1-1,TRBV7-2,TGTGCCAGCAGCCCAAGACAGGGAGGAACTGAAGCTTTCTTT,CASSPRQGGTEAFF
.,.,TRBJ2-2,TRBV27,TGTGCCAGCAGTTTAATGGGATTGGGGGACACCGGGGAGCTGTTTTTT,CASSLMGLGDTGELFF
.,.,TRBJ2-2,TRBV7-2,TGTGCCAGCAGCTTGCACGCGAACACCGGGGAGCTGTTTTTT,CASSLHANTGELFF
.,TRBD1,TRBJ1-2,TRBV29-1,TGCAGCGCCACCACGACAGGGAACAGTGGCTACACCTTC,CSATTTGNSGYTF
.,TRBD2,TRBJ2-7,TRBV27,TGTGCCAGCAGTTTTGTTCAGGGGACTAGGAGGGGAAGGGAGCAGTACTTC,CASSFVQGTRRGREQYF
.,.,TRBJ1-5,TRBV18,TGTGCCAGCTCCCTCATCGCCGGCAATCAGCCCCAGCATTTT,CASSLIAGNQPQHF
.,.,TRBJ2-1,TRBV29-1,TGCAGCGTTGTACAGGTGTCCTACAATGAGCAGTTCTTC,CSVVQVSYNEQFF
.,.,TRBJ2-7,TRBV28,TGTGCCAGCAGTCCGTCCCACGTCGAGCAGTACTTC,CASSPSHVEQYF
.,TRBD2,TRBJ2-5,TRBV7-2,TGTGCCAGCGTCTGGGGTAGCGGGGTACAAGAGACCCAGTACTTC,CASVWGSGVQETQYF
.,TRBD1,TRBJ1-2,TRBV29-1,TGCAGCGTGGGACAGGGCTCCCCTGGTGGCTACACCTTC,CSVGQGSPGGYTF
.,.,TRBJ2-7,TRBV6-5,TGTGCCAGCAGTAATTTGGGCGAGCAGTACTTC,CASSNLGEQYF
.,.,TRBJ1-2,TRBV29-1,TGCAGTACCGCGGATGGCTACACCTTC,CSTADGYTF